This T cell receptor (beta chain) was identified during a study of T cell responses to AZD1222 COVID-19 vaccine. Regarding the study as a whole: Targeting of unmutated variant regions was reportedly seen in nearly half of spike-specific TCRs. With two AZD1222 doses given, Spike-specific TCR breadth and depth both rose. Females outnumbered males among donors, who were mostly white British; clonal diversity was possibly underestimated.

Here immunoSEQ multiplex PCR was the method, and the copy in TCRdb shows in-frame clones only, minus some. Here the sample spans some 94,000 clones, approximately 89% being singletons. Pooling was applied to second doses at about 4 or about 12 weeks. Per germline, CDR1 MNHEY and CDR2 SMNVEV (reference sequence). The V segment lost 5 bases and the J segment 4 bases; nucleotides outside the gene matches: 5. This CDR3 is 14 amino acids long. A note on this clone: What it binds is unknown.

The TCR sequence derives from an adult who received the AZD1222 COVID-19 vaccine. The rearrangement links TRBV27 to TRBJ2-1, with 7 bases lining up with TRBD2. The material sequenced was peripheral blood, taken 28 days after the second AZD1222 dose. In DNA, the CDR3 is TGTGCCAGCAGTCTAGCGGCGCCGTACAATGAGCAGTTCTTC. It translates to CASSLAAPYNEQFF.